These 13 T cell receptor beta chains originate from one sample sequenced in a study of T cells in Graves' hyperthyroidism and ophthalmopathy. Template material for amplifying TCR beta CDR3 regions consisted of RNA transcripts. TCR CDR3 underwent first-round RT-PCR with the HTBI primer set. MiXCR, run by TCRdb on the multiplex PCR reads, gives a single entry per CDR3 protein. The data contain around 500,000 distinct CDR3 sequences, less than 15% of them singletons. Sequenced sample: blood. The receptor source for this set is a woman aged 40 to 49 with Graves' hyperthyroidism.

The chain combines TRBV5-4 with TRBJ1-6, with no clear D. Germline loops: CDR1 SGHNT, CDR2 YYREEE (reference sequence). Trimming stripped 4 bases from V and 9 bases from J, with 17 bases between. The CDR3 sequence is 15 residues long. The CDR3 sequence is CASSVDQTGSSPLHF. For the CDR3, the DNA is TGTGCCAGCAGCGTGGACCAGACGGGGAGTTCACCCCTCCACTTT.

This clonotype was recorded a few times. In DNA form, the CDR3 reads TGCGCCAGCAGCGTCCACAGGGACCCCTACGAGCAGTACTTC. Translated: CASSVHRDPYEQYF. J is TRBJ2-7 and V is TRBV5-1; D may be TRBD1 (6 bases). The germline gives CDR1 SGHRS, CDR2 YFSETQ. Trimming cost V 4 bases and J 2 bases, with 13 bases left between them. This CDR3 is built from 14 residues.

This clonotype was seen ten or more times. V is TRBV20-1 and J is TRBJ1-5; 7 bases are a match to TRBD1. J was trimmed by 0 bases and V by 7 bases; bases with no gene match: 6. The CDR3 spans 14 residues. Germline V lookup: CDR1 DFQATT, CDR2 SNEGSKA (reference sequence). CDR3 region: CSGGDSSSNQPQHF. The CDR3 DNA reads TGCAGTGGAGGGGACAGTTCTAGCAATCAGCCCCAGCATTTT.

This clonotype was counted a few times. The chain has TRBV15 and TRBJ2-5; no clear D gene. The CDR3 length is 13 residues. Trimming shortened V by 0 bases and J by 5 bases, and 7 bases separated the two germline ends. CDR1 and CDR2 from the germline V gene are LNHNV and YYDKDF (reference sequence). The CDR3 coding sequence is TGTGCCACCAGCAGAGATAAATCGGAGACCCAGTACTTC. As protein: CATSRDKSETQYF.

The table lists this clonotype with many counts. This chain uses TRBV7-9 with TRBJ2-5; 10 nucleotides line up with TRBD1. The germline CDR1 and CDR2 sequences are SEHNR and FQNEAQ (reference sequence). The V and J ends lost 5 bases and 1 base, in that order; junction bases with no gene match: 10. The CDR3 is 17 residues long. The CDR3 coding sequence is TGTGCCAGCAGCCCAAACCCGGGACAGGGGCGCCAAGAGACCCAGTACTTC. As protein: CASSPNPGQGRQETQYF.

As concerns this clonotype: Since a much larger clone is just one base distant, this may be a read error. This chain joins TRBV29-1 and TRBJ1-2; TRBD1 is a possible D gene (5 bases). The ends were cut back, 8 bases at V and 7 bases at J, with 14 bases in the middle. Germline CDR1 is SQVTM and CDR2 is ANQGSEA. CDR3 length: 11 amino acids. CDR3 in amino acids: CSYLQGSGYTF. In nucleotides, the CDR3 is TGCAGCTACCTTCAGGGTAGTGGCTACACCTTC.

This clonotype came up many times. The chain uses TRBV7-8 and TRBJ2-7, with TRBD1 matching over 7 bases. CDR1 SGHVS and CDR2 FQNEAQ come from the germline V gene. The CDR3 sequence is 14 residues long. V lost 5 bases and J lost 4; bases outside the gene matches: 8. The CDR3 DNA follows: TGTGCCAGCAGCCCCCTGGACAGGCCGTACGAGCAGTACTTC. This encodes CASSPLDRPYEQYF.

This clonotype was recorded at least ten times. The chain carries TRBV28 and TRBJ2-7; D is unresolved. V was clipped by 7 bases and J by 0 bases, with 13 bases between them. The germline V gene has CDR1 MDHEN and CDR2 SYDVKM. The CDR3 totals 14 residues. CDR3 bases: TGTGCCAGCACTCAGCTCCGTAGCTCCTACGAGCAGTACTTC. It encodes CASTQLRSSYEQYF.

Ten or more counts support this clonotype. This rearrangement joins TRBV3-1 to TRBJ1-3, with 10 nucleotides matching TRBD1. The CDR3 has 15 amino acids. The ends lost 4 bases at V and 2 bases at J; junction bases unmatched: 2. Germline V CDR1 and CDR2: LGHDT, YNNKEL (reference sequence). CDR3 sequence: CASSPDRGTGNTIYF. CDR3 nucleotides: TGTGCCAGCAGCCCGGACAGGGGGACTGGAAACACCATATATTTT. Together with reference TRBV3-1 and TRBJ1-3, the CDR3 gives the full variable domain: DTAVSQTPKYLVTQMGNDKSIKCEQNLGHDTMYWYKQDSKKFLKIMFSYNNKELIINETVPNRFSPKSPDKAHLNLHINSLELGDSAVYFCASSPDRGTGNTIYFGEGSWLTVV.

This clonotype occurred a few times. J is TRBJ2-1 and V is TRBV7-2; 11 bases map to TRBD2. V lost 5 bases and J lost 7; bases outside the gene matches: 10. Germline V gene lookup returns CDR1 SGHTA and CDR2 FQGNSA. The CDR3 extends over 16 amino acids. The CDR3 loop reads CASSIISGRGVNEQFF. The DNA of the CDR3 is TGTGCCAGCAGCATAATTAGCGGGAGGGGGGTGAATGAGCAGTTCTTC.

In its sample, this clonotype was seen many times. This chain joins TRBV29-1 and TRBJ2-5; D perhaps matches TRBD2 (6 bases). CDR3 length: 16 residues. V lost 0 bases and J 5 bases, leaving 19 bases between the germline ends. Germline V gene lookup returns CDR1 SQVTM and CDR2 ANQGSEA. CDR3: CSVEDRFAGTGETQYF. CDR3 DNA sequence: TGCAGCGTTGAAGATCGGTTTGCCGGGACTGGGGAGACCCAGTACTTC. Variable domain in full (rest from reference TRBV29-1 and TRBJ2-5): SAVISQKPSRDICQRGTSLTIQCQVDSQVTMMFWYRQQPGQSLTLIATANQGSEATYESGFVIDKFPISRPNLTFSTLTVSNMSPEDSSIYLCSVEDRFAGTGETQYFGPGTRLLVL.

This clonotype was detected many times. This chain joins TRBV5-1 and TRBJ2-5; 8 bases map to TRBD1. With V trimmed by 0 bases and J by 5 bases, 6 bases remained unmatched. The CDR3 extends over 15 amino acids. Germline V gene sequence: CDR1 SGHRS, CDR2 YFSETQ. CDR3 residues: CASSLAPGGVETQYF. The CDR3 DNA reads TGCGCCAGCAGCTTGGCCCCAGGGGGCGTCGAGACCCAGTACTTC.

This clonotype was counted ten times or more. The chain uses TRBV3-1 and TRBJ2-7, with D tentatively TRBD1 (6 bases). This CDR3 contains 14 residues. V dropped 4 bases and J dropped 3 bases, with 13 bases sitting between them. Germline lookup yields CDR1 LGHDT and CDR2 YNNKEL (reference sequence). CDR3 bases: TGTGCCAGCAGCCCCGACAGGAGACTCTACGAGCAGTACTTC. Its translation: CASSPDRRLYEQYF.